This T cell receptor beta chain was captured by sequencing in a study of blood T cell repertoires in COVID-19. Study details: Samples of COVID-19 (acute and convalescent) were obtained from the United States, Italy and Spain.

The authors' processing: Amplifying reference gene primers gave estimates of nucleated cell counts. The table came from immunoSEQ multiplex PCR; TCRdb's copy has only in-frame clones and leaves some out. The V and J calls and clone size were taken over from that table, and D and trimming were inferred from the DNA. The sample includes some 42,000 clones, roughly 92% seen only once; the top ten take 9.2%. This clone came up once. The CDR3 runs to 15 residues. With 0 bases removed from V and 9 bases from J, the gap between germline ends came to 12 bases. The V gene's germline CDR1 is MNHEY and CDR2 SMNVEV (reference sequence).

The chain recombines TRBV27 with TRBJ1-6; D possibly corresponds to TRBD1 (6 bases). The sequenced sample consisted of peripheral blood. The receptor was derived from a man aged 50-59 years with active COVID-19. The CDR3 DNA reads TGTGCCAGCAGTTTATCGGGGGGCGGGAGTTCACCCCTCCACTTT. This sequence encodes CASSLSGGGSSPLHF.